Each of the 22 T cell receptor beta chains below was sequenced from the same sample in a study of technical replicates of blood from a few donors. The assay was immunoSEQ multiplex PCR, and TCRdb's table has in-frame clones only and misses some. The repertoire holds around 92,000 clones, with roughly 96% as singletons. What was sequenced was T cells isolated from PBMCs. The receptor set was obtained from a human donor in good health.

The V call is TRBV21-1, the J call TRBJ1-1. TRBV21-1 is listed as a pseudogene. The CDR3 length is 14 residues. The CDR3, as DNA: TGTGCCAGCAGCAAGGGACTGATGAACACTGAAGCTTTCTTT. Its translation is CASSKGLMNTEAFF.

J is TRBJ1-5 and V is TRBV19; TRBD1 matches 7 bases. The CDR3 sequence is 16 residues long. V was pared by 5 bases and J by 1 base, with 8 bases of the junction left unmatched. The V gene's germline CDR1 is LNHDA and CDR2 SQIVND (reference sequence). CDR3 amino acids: CASSLYRGRSNQPQHF. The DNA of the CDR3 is TGTGCCAGTAGTTTATACAGGGGCCGGAGCAATCAGCCCCAGCATTTT.

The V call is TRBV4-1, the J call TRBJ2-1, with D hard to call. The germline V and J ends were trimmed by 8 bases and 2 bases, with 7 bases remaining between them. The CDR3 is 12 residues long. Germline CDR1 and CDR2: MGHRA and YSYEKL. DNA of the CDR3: TGCGCCAGCGCTGAGGCCTACAATGAGCAGTTCTTC. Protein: CASAEAYNEQFF.

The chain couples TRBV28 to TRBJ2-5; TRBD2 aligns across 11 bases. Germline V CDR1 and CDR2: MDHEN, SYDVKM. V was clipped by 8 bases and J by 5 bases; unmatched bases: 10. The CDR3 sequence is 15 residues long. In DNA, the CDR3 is TGTGCCAGCCTTGCGGGACTAGCGGTCACTGAGACCCAGTACTTC. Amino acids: CASLAGLAVTETQYF.

CDR3 DNA sequence: TGTGCCAGCAGCTTAGTCCCCGGGAGGGGAAGGGGAAACAATGAGCAGTTCTTC. Its protein is CASSLVPGRGRGNNEQFF. The chain couples TRBV11-2 to TRBJ2-1; 8 bases fit TRBD2. There are 18 residues in the CDR3. Trimming cost V 1 base and J 5 bases; bases outside gene matches: 13. CDR1 and CDR2 (germline): SGHAT, FQNNGV.

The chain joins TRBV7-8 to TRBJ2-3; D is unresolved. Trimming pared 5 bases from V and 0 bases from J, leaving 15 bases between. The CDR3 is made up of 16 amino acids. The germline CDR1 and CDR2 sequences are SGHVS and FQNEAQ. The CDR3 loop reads CASSGPETLSTDTQYF. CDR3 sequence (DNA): TGTGCCAGCAGCGGGCCCGAGACCCTCAGCACAGATACGCAGTATTTT.

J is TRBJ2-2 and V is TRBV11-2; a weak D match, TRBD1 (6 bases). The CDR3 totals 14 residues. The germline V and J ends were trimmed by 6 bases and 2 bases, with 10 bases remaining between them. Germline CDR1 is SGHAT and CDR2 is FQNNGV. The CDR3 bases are TGTGCCAGCAGTGCAGGGGCAAACACCGGGGAGCTGTTTTTT. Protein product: CASSAGANTGELFF.

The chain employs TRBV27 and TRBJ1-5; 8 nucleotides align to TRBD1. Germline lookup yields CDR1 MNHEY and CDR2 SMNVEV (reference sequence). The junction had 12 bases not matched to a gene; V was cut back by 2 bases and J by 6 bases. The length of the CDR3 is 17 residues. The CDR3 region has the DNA TGTGCCAGCAGTTTAGGCCGGGACAGGAGTTCTGCTCAGCCCCAGCATTTT. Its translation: CASSLGRDRSSAQPQHF.

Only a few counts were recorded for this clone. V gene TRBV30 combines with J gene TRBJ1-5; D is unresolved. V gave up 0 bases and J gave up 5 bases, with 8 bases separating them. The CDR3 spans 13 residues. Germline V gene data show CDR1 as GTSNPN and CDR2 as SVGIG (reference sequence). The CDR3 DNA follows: TGTGCCTGGAGTGTACGCGGAGATCAGCCCCAGCATTTT. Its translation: CAWSVRGDQPQHF.

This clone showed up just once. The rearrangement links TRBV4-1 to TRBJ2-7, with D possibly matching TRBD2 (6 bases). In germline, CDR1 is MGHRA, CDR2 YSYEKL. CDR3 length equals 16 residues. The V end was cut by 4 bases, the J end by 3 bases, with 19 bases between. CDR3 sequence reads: CASSPYPRGTVYEQYF. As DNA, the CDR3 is TGCGCCAGCAGCCCCTACCCCCGGGGGACCGTCTACGAGCAGTACTTC.

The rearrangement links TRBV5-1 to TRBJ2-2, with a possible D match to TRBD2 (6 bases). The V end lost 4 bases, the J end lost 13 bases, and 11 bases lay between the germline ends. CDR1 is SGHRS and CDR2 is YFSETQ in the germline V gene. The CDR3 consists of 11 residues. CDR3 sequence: CASSPGEGLFF. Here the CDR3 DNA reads TGCGCCAGCAGCCCGGGGGAAGGGCTGTTTTTT.

In DNA form, the CDR3 reads TGTGCCAGCAGCTTTGACAGACCAGCTAACTATGGCTACACCTTC. This sequence encodes CASSFDRPANYGYTF. The V and J genes are TRBV5-4 and TRBJ1-2; D may be TRBD1 (5 bases). The germline gives CDR1 SGHNT, CDR2 YYREEE (reference sequence). The CDR3 loop spans 15 amino acids. V lost 2 bases and J 0 bases, leaving 11 bases between the germline ends. The full variable domain, with the rest looked up from reference TRBV5-4 and TRBJ1-2, is ETGVTQSPTHLIKTRGQQVTLRCSSQSGHNTVSWYQQALGQGPQFIFQYYREEENGRGNFPPRFSGLQFPNYSSELNVNALELDDSALYLCASSFDRPANYGYTFGSGTRLTVV.

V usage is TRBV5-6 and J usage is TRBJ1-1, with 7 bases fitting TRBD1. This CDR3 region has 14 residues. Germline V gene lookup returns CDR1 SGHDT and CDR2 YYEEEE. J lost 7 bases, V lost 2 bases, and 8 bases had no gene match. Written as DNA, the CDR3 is TGTGCCAGCAGCTTAGGACCGGGACAGATTGAAGCTTTCTTT. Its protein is CASSLGPGQIEAFF.

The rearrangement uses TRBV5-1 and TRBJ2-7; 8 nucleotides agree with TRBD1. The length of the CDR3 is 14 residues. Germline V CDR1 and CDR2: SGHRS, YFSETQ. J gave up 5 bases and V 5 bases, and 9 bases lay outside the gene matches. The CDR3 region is CASRDGQGSDEQYF. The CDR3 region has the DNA TGCGCCAGCAGAGACGGACAGGGCAGCGACGAGCAGTACTTC. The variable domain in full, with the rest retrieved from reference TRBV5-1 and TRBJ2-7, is KAGVTQTPRYLIKTRGQQVTLSCSPISGHRSVSWYQQTPGQGLQFLFEYFSETQRNKGNFPGRFSGRQFSNSRSEMNVSTLELGDSALYLCASRDGQGSDEQYFGPGTRLTVT.

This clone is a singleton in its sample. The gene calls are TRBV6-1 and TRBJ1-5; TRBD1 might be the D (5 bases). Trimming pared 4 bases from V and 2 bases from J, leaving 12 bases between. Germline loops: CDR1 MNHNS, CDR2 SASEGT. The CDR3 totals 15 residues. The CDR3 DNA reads TGTGCCAGCAGTGGGGGCAGGGTTGGCAATCAGCCCCAGCATTTT. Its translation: CASSGGRVGNQPQHF.

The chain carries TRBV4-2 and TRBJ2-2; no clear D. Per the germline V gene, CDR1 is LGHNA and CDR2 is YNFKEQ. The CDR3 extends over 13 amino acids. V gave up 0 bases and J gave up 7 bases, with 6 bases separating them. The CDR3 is CASSQERHGELFF. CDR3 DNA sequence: TGTGCCAGCAGCCAAGAGAGGCACGGGGAGCTGTTTTTT.

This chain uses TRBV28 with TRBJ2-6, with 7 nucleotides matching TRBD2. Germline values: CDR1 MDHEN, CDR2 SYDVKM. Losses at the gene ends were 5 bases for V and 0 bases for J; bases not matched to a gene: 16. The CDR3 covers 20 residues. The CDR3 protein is CASSRPGRVVDASGANVLTF. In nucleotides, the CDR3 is TGTGCCAGCAGTCGCCCGGGGAGGGTGGTCGACGCCTCTGGGGCCAACGTCCTGACTTTC.

CDR3 bases: TGTGCCAGCAGACTCGACAGGGTAGCCGGGGAGCTGTTTTTT. This encodes CASRLDRVAGELFF. The chain has TRBV6-1 and TRBJ2-2, with TRBD1 identical over 7 bases. The CDR3 has 14 residues. The V segment lost 6 bases and the J segment 6 bases; nucleotides outside the gene matches: 7. The germline gives CDR1 MNHNS, CDR2 SASEGT.

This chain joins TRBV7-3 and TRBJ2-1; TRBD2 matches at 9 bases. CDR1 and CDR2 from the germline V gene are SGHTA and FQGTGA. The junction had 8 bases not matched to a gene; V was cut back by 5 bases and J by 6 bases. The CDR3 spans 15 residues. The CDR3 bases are TGTGCCAGCAGCCCTAGCGGGGTTGGTGGCAATGAGCAGTTCTTC. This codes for CASSPSGVGGNEQFF.

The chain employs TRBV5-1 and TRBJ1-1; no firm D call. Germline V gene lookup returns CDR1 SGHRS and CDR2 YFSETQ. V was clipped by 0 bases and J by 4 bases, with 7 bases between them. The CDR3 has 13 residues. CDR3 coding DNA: TGCGCCAGCAGCTTGGGACAAAGCACTGAAGCTTTCTTT. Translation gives CASSLGQSTEAFF.

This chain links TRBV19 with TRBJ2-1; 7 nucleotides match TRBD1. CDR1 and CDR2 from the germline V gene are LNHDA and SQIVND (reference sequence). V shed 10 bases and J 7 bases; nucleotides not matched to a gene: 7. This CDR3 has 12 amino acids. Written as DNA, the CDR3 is TGTGCCACCTGGACAGGTGGGAATGAGCAGTTCTTC. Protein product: CATWTGGNEQFF.

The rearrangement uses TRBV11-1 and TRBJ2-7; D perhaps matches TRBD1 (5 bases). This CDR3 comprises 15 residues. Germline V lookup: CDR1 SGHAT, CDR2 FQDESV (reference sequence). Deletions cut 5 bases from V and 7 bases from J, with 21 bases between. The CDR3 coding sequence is TGTGCCAGCAGCGCAGGACAAGGGGAAGTGGGGGAGCAGTACTTC. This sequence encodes CASSAGQGEVGEQYF.